Here is one TCR beta chain with its context. What this receptor recognizes is not known. Base-call qualities are not available, and no considerably larger clone is one nucleotide away. This entry belongs to a study of response to subunit inactivated influenza vaccine (dated by TCRdb to the late 2010s). Turning to the overall study: To follow how T cells responded to a trivalent subunit inactivated influenza vaccine, the researchers relied on deep quantitative profiling of the T cell receptor repertoire. The full study reports these points: It was suggested by the authors that each seasonal influenza vaccination may recruit only a limited number of new T cells.

The method behind the library was RT-PCR. The instrument given in TCRdb is Illumina HiSeq 2500. In TCRdb, the public reads were trimmed at Q25 with fastp and aligned with MiXCR, with productive beta chains retained. Each entry merges the rows of one CDR3 protein and shows their most common DNA and genes. This sample gives 500,000 to 550,000 distinct CDR3 sequences in total; around 7.7% of them show up just once. Approximately 14% of the sample lies in the top ten. The starting material was PBMCs from blood, obtained approximately 25 months after vaccination. The clonotype comes from a man in his fifties or sixties who received an inactivated influenza vaccine. Donor details come from another sample of the same person, matched by shared clones.

The CDR3 reads CASSYSYNGQETQYF. The DNA reads as follows: TGTGCCAGCAGTTACTCGTATAACGGCCAAGAGACCCAGTACTTC. The V and J genes are TRBV6-5 and TRBJ2-5, with the D segment identity uncertain. The CDR3 runs 15 residues from the cysteine to the phenylalanine. CDR3 DNA only is kept here, 45 bases in frame from base 1. Trimming takes 0 bases from V and 1 base from J, and the germline ends sit 9 bases apart. Via the germline V gene, CDR1 is MNHEY and CDR2 SVGAGI.